These 9 T cell receptor beta chains share one sample of origin, sequenced in a study of CD8 T cells in ankylosing spondylitis. TCRdb itself ran the 5' RACE reads through MiXCR, one entry per CDR3 protein. The table shows roughly 440,000 distinct CDR3 sequences, with under 20% occurring only once. Antigens for these TCRs are unknown. The study's findings and limits: Apparently characteristic of ankylosing spondylitis blood was a TCR beta motif (eight highly homologous variants).

Specimen: blood, either unsorted or a sorted T cell fraction (not recorded which). These receptor sequences come from a male donor with ankylosing spondylitis.

This clonotype was seen only a few times. The gene calls are TRBV2 and TRBJ2-5; 10 positions match TRBD2. Germline V lookup: CDR1 SNHLY, CDR2 FYNNEI. With V trimmed by 8 bases and J by 4 bases, 7 bases remained unmatched. CDR3 length equals 14 residues. CDR3 in amino acids: CASGSVAGGETQYF. The CDR3 region has the DNA TGTGCCAGCGGATCCGTAGCGGGGGGAGAGACCCAGTACTTC.

This clonotype was observed a few times. The chain has TRBV20-1 and TRBJ1-2, with D possibly being TRBD1 (6 bases). CDR1 DFQATT and CDR2 SNEGSKA come from the germline V gene (reference sequence). This CDR3 comprises 16 residues. V lost 5 bases and J 0 bases, leaving 19 bases between the germline ends. The CDR3 is CSAGGSGRLTNYGYTF. CDR3 nucleotides: TGCAGTGCTGGGGGCTCGGGACGGTTGACTAACTATGGCTACACCTTC.

This clonotype appeared many times. The chain joins TRBV5-1 to TRBJ1-1, with D unresolved. The V gene lost 8 bases and the J gene lost 1 base, with 12 bases spanning the gap. The CDR3 contains 13 residues. Germline assignment: CDR1 SGHRS and CDR2 YFSETQ. CDR3 region: CASMTDGNTEAFF. The DNA for the CDR3 is TGCGCCAGTATGACGGACGGGAACACTGAAGCTTTCTTT.

This clonotype was seen more than once but under ten times. The chain is built from TRBV28 and TRBJ1-2; TRBD1 matches 7 bases. V shed 5 bases and J 4 bases; nucleotides not matched to a gene: 16. Per the germline V gene, CDR1 is MDHEN and CDR2 is SYDVKM. The CDR3 is 17 amino acids. CDR3 nucleotide sequence: TGTGCCAGCAGTCTTGACAGGGTGGCCGCAATCAGCTATGGCTACACCTTC. It yields the protein CASSLDRVAAISYGYTF.

This clonotype was recorded a few times. The J gene is TRBJ1-2, the V gene TRBV5-1, with D perhaps TRBD1 (6 bases). V was trimmed by 0 bases and J by 4 bases, leaving 13 bases between them. This CDR3 is built from 15 residues. Germline V gene lookup returns CDR1 SGHRS and CDR2 YFSETQ. The CDR3 region has the DNA TGCGCCAGCAGCTTGGGGGGGGCCACCCCCTATGGCTACACCTTC. The encoded protein is CASSLGGATPYGYTF.

The chain uses TRBV7-8 and TRBJ2-5; D possibly corresponds to TRBD2 (6 bases). CDR1 and CDR2 from the germline V gene are SGHVS and FQNEAQ. The CDR3 has 16 residues. Trimming took off 7 bases at V and 5 bases at J, with 23 bases between the two ends. CDR3 nucleotides: TGTGCCAGCAACTCAGTGCCGGGGGACTCAAGGGAGACCCAGTACTTC. Protein sequence: CASNSVPGDSRETQYF.

This clonotype was detected a few times. The rearrangement uses TRBV6-2 or TRBV6-3 and TRBJ2-2; TRBD2 agrees at 7 bases. This CDR3 contains 14 residues. Looked up from germline, CDR1 is MNHEY and CDR2 is SVGEGT. J was trimmed by 3 bases and V by 5 bases; bases with no gene match: 3. The CDR3 spells CASSQRGYTGELFF. The DNA of the CDR3 is TGTGCCAGCAGTCAGCGGGGTTACACCGGGGAGCTGTTTTTT.

J is TRBJ2-7 and V is TRBV5-6, with 8 bases lining up with TRBD2. This CDR3 is 14 amino acids long. CDR1 and CDR2 (germline): SGHDT, YYEEEE. Trimming cost V 4 bases and J 3 bases; bases outside gene matches: 6. The CDR3: CASSTGLGYYEQYF. CDR3 DNA sequence: TGTGCCAGCAGCACGGGACTAGGTTACTACGAGCAGTACTTC.

This clonotype was observed a handful of times. V is TRBV6-4 and J is TRBJ2-2, with D unclear. The CDR3 spans 13 residues. The germline CDR1 and CDR2 sequences are MRHNA and SNTAGT. Deletions cut 3 bases from V and 5 bases from J, with 7 bases between. CDR3 in amino acids: CASSELGTGELFF. In nucleotides, the CDR3 is TGTGCCAGCAGTGAATTAGGGACCGGGGAGCTGTTTTTT.